A selection of T cell receptor beta chains follows, all from one sample in a study of OX40 agonist ivuxolimab in advanced cancers. The protocol was immunoSEQ multiplex PCR, while the TCRdb copy is restricted to in-frame clones and leaves out a portion. The sample records 75,000 to 95,000 clones, over 80% being singletons. Sequenced here: CD4+ or CD8+ T cells sorted from blood, sampled in a trial of the OX40 agonist ivuxolimab. Source of these receptors: an adult with an advanced solid tumor such as melanoma, head and neck, liver or kidney cancer. Both conserved end residues are part of each CDR3. D genes are given only for firm matches. Rows give clone size only sometimes, using once, few, many, or a class for an expanded clone.

>TRBJ1-1|TRBD1|13|TRBV19|.
CASGTGEISEAFF
TGTGCCAGTGGGACAGGGGAGATCTCTGAAGCTTTCTTT
>TRBJ2-1|TRBD2|13|TRBV2|.
CASRTSVYNEQFF
TGTGCCAGCAGAACTAGCGTCTACAATGAGCAGTTCTTC
>TRBJ2-1|TRBD2|14|TRBV27|.
CASRGLAGGNEQFF
TGTGCCAGCAGAGGACTAGCGGGAGGAAATGAGCAGTTCTTC
>TRBJ1-2|TRBD1|14|TRBV7-2|.
CASSLVGTGDGYTF
TGTGCCAGCAGCTTAGTGGGGACAGGGGATGGCTACACCTTC
>TRBJ1-1|.|14|TRBV29-1|.
CSVGRGSTNTEAFF
TGCAGCGTTGGGCGGGGGTCGACGAACACTGAAGCTTTCTTT
>TRBJ2-2|.|13|TRBV7-6|.
CASSLQYTGELFF
TGTGCCAGCAGCTTACAGTACACCGGGGAGCTGTTTTTT
>TRBJ1-5|.|15|TRBV30|.
CAWSVREAGMQPQHF
TGTGCCTGGAGTGTAAGAGAGGCGGGAATGCAGCCCCAGCATTTT
>TRBJ2-3|.|15|TRBV5-1|once
CASSPSRGSTDTQYF
TGCGCCAGCAGCCCCTCGCGCGGGAGCACAGATACGCAGTATTTT
>TRBJ1-2|.|12|TRBV30|.
CACQSDLHGYTF
TGTGCCTGTCAATCTGACCTTCATGGCTACACCTTC
>TRBJ2-7|.|13|TRBV6-1|.
CASTPDSYYEQYF
TGTGCCAGCACTCCCGACAGCTACTACGAGCAGTACTTC
>TRBJ1-5|.|16|TRBV4-3|.
CASSQDWGYSNQPQHF
TGCGCCAGCAGCCAAGATTGGGGTTATAGCAATCAGCCCCAGCATTTT
>TRBJ2-7|TRBD2|15|TRBV7-2|.
CASSPELAGGYEQYF
TGTGCCAGCAGCCCCGAACTAGCGGGAGGTTACGAGCAGTACTTC
>TRBJ2-5|TRBD2|16|TRBV7-8|.
CASSLGVSGAGETQYF
TGTGCCAGCAGCTTAGGGGTGAGCGGGGCTGGGGAGACCCAGTACTTC
>TRBJ2-3|.|17|TRBV21-1|.
CASSNSSDRGFTDTQYF
TGTGCCAGCAGCAACTCATCGGACAGGGGGTTCACAGATACGCAGTATTTT
>TRBJ1-6|.|15|TRBV6-5|.
CASSYSGTTNSPLHF
TGTGCCAGCAGTTACTCAGGGACAACTAATTCACCCCTCCACTTT
>TRBJ2-1|.|11|TRBV7-2|.
CASSARTEQFF
TGTGCCAGCAGCGCGCGGACAGAGCAGTTCTTC
>TRBJ1-2|.|14|TRBV5-5|.
CASSLQTENYGYTF
TGTGCCAGCAGCCTCCAGACCGAGAACTATGGCTACACCTTC
>TRBJ1-2|.|14|TRBV13|.
CASSFGRTNYGYTF
TGTGCCAGCAGCTTCGGCAGGACTAACTATGGCTACACCTTC